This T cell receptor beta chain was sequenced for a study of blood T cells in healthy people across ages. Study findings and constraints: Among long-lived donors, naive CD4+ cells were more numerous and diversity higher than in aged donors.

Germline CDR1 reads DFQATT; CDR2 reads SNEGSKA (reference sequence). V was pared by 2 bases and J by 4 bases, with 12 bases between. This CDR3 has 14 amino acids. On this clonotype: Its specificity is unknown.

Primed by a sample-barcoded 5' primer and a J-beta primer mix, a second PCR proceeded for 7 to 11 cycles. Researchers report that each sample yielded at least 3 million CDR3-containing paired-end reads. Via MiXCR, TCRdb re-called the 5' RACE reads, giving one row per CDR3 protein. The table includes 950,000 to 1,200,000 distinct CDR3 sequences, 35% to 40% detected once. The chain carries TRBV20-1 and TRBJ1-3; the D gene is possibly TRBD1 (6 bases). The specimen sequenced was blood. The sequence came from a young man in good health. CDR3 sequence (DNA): TGCAGTGCTAGACAACAGGGCTCGGGAAACACCATATATTTT. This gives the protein CSARQQGSGNTIYF.